The clone carrying this TCR beta chain was counted many times. Antigen unknown. This CDR3 is built from 15 residues. Germline CDR1 and CDR2: SGHVS and FQNEAQ. V was trimmed by 0 bases and J by 3 bases, leaving 11 bases between them. TCRdb used MiXCR to reprocess the 5' RACE reads, holding one entry per CDR3 protein. The sample shows about 540,000 distinct CDR3 sequences, about a fifth of them seen only once. This record belongs to a study of T-cell memory formation after mild COVID-19. About the study: Most TCR clusters belonged to a single donor.

Findings of the study overall: Pre-infection memory held some responding clones, suggesting pre-existing cross-reactive T cells responded. Day 15 to 85 contracting clones showed balanced CD4/CD8; later expanders leaned CD4+.

This sequence was found in an adult woman who had mild COVID-19 (a few samples of this study predate the infection). Cell type and time point are not known. The J gene is TRBJ2-5, the V gene TRBV7-8; D not resolved. The material sequenced was PBMCs or a T cell subset sorted from them (not recorded which). Here the CDR3 DNA reads TGTGCCAGCAGCTTAGCGCCGAGACGGGAAGAGACCCAGTACTTC. Translated: CASSLAPRREETQYF.